This TCR beta chain was profiled in a study of cytomegalovirus exposure and HLA in healthy donors. Assay: immunoSEQ multiplex PCR; the TCRdb copy retains only in-frame clones and omits some. In the table there are about 110,000 clones, roughly 84% of which are singletons. This clone has a handful of counts. V shed 1 base and J shed 2 bases, with 11 bases lying between them. Germline-derived CDR1 and CDR2 are GTSNPN and SVGIG (reference sequence). The length of the CDR3 is 14 residues. This chain joins TRBV30 and TRBJ1-1, with a tentative D call TRBD1 (6 bases). The specimen sequenced was PBMCs. This clonotype was sampled from a woman aged 18-35 years in good health and CMV-seronegative. CDR3 sequence (DNA): TGTGCCTGGAGTGGGTGGGGGCTAAACACTGAAGCTTTCTTT. Amino acids: CAWSGWGLNTEAFF.